This T cell receptor beta chain was identified during a study of human thymus T cells. This CDR3 has 12 residues. V lost 1 base, J lost 8 bases, and 8 bases lay in between. The germline V gene has CDR1 LNHDA and CDR2 SQIVND (reference sequence). Assay used: immunoSEQ multiplex PCR; TCRdb lists only in-frame clones, some missing. The sample has about 60,000 clones, nearly 95% seen once; the top ten hold around 5.4%. This TCR was recovered from a boy under three years old with a congenital heart defect but otherwise immunologically healthy. Sequenced: blood. The chain has TRBV19 and TRBJ1-1; no clear D. Here the CDR3 reads CASSIGGSEAFF. For the CDR3, the DNA is TGTGCCAGTAGTATAGGCGGGTCCGAAGCTTTCTTT.